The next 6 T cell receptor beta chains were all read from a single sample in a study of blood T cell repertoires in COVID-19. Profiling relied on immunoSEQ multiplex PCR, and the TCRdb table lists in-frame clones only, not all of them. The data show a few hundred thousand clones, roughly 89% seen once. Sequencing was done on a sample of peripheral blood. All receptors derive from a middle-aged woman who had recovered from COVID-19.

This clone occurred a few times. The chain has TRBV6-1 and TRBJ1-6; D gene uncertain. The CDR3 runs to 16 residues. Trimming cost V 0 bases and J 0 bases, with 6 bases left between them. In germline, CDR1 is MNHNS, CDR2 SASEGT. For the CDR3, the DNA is TGTGCCAGCAGTGAAGCTGAGGGCTCCTATAATTCACCCCTCCACTTT. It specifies CASSEAEGSYNSPLHF.

CDR3 in amino acids: CASSPSGSDTQYF. In DNA, the CDR3 is TGTGCCAGCTCACCAAGCGGGTCAGATACGCAGTATTTT. The V and J genes are TRBV18 and TRBJ2-3; a possible D gene is TRBD2 (6 bases). V lost 2 bases and J 4 bases, leaving 7 bases between the germline ends. From germline, CDR1 is KGHSH and CDR2 LQKENI. The CDR3 extends over 13 amino acids.

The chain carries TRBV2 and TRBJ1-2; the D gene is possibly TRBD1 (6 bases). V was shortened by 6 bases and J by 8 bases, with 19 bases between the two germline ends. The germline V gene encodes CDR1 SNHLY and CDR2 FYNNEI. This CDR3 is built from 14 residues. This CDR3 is CASSQDRDTRGYTF. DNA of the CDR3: TGTGCCAGCAGCCAGGACAGAGACACGAGGGGCTACACCTTC.

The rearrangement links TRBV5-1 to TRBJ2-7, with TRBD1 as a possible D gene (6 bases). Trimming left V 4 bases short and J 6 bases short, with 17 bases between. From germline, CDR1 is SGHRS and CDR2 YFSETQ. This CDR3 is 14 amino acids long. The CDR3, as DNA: TGCGCCAGCAGCCGCACAGGGCAAGAAGGCGAGCAGTACTTC. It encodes CASSRTGQEGEQYF.

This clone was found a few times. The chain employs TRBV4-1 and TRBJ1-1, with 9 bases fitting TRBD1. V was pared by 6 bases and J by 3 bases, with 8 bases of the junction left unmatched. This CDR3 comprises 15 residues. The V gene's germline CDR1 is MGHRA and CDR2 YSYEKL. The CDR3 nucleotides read TGCGCCAGCAGGTCTGGGGGACAGGGAGACACTGAAGCTTTCTTT. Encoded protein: CASRSGGQGDTEAFF.

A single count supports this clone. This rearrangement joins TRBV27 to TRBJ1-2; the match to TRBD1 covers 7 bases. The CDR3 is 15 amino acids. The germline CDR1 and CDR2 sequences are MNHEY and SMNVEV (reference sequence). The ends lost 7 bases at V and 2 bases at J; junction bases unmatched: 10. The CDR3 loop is CASTPTYRGNYGYTF. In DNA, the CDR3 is TGTGCCAGCACACCTACCTACAGGGGAAACTATGGCTACACCTTC.